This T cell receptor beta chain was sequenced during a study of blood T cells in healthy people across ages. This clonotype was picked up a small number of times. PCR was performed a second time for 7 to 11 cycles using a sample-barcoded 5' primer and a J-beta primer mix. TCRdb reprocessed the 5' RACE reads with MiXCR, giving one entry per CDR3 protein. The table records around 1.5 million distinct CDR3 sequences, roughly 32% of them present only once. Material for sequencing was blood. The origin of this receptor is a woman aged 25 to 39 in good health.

CDR3 protein: CASSRRAADTQYF. The CDR3 region has the DNA TGTGCCAGCAGCCGCCGGGCCGCCGATACGCAGTATTTT. The V call is TRBV3-1, the J call TRBJ2-3, with D unclear. V dropped 4 bases and J dropped 6 bases, with 11 bases sitting between them. CDR1 and CDR2 (germline): LGHDT, YNNKEL (reference sequence). This CDR3 has 13 residues.